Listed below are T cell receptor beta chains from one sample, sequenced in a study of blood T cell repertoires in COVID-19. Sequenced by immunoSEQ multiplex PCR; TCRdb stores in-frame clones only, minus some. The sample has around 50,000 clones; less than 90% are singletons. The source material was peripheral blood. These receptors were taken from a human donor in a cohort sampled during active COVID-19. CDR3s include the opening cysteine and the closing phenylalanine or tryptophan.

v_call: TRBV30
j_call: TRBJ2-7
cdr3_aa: CAWSQGPAYEQYF

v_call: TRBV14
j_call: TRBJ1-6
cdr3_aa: CASSLSGKGGGGSPLHF

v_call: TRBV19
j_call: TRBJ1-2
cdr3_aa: CASSRTGLYGYTF

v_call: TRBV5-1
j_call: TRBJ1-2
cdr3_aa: CASSLVAGRNYTF

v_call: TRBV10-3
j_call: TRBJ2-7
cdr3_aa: CATGLTSSYEQYF

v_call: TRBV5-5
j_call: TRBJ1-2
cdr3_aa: CASSLLQEGTNYGYTF

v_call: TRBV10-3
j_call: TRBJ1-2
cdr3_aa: CAISDQGNYGYTF

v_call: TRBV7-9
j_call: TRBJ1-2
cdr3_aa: CASSLPGHPGGDGYTF

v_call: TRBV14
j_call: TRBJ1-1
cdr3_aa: CASSQAGANTEAFF

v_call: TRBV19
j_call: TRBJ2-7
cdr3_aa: CASKGTGEYEQYF

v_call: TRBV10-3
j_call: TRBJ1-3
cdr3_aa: CAISEQGRTSEDTIYF

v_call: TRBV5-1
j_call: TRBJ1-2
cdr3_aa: CASSPLTNYGYTF

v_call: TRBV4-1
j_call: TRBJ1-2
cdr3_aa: CASSRQLTGNGYTF

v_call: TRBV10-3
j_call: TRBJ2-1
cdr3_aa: CAISGGDRVNEQFF

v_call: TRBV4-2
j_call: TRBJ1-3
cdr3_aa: CASSQGGGYISGNTIYF

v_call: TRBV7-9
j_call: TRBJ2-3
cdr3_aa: CASIWTGSDTQYF

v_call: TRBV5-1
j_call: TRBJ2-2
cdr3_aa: CASSLRGPNTGELFF

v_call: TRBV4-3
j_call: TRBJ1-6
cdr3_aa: CASSLSLSVNSPLHF

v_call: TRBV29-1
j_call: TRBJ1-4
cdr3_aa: CSVARGEKLFF

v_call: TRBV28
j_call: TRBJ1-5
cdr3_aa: CASREGQGGNQPQHF

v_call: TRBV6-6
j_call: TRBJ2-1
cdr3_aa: CASSYRASVYNEQFF

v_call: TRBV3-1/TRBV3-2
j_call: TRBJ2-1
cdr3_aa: CASSQGLAGMYNEQFF

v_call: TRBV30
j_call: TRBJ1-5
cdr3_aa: CAWEPGVGNQPQHF

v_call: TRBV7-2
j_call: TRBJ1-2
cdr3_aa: CASSFLVSRGYTF

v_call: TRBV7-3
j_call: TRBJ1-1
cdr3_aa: CASSFRQVSTEAFF

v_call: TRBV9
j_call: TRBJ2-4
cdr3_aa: CASSGAGDIQYF

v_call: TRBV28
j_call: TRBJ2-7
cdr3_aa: CASSLGHEQYF

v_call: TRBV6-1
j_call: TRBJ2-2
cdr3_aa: CASSEQGATGELFF

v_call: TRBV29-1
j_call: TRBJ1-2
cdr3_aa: CSAGTDGYTF